One T cell receptor (beta chain) is described in this entry. Via MiXCR, TCRdb re-called the RT-PCR reads, giving one row per CDR3 protein. This sample has about 680,000 distinct CDR3 sequences, with 14% found just once. Trimming cost V 4 bases and J 7 bases, with 14 bases left between them. The CDR3 extends over 14 amino acids. Germline CDR1 and CDR2: MNHNY and SVGAGI (reference sequence). Sequencing used memory CD4+ T cells from blood. This clonotype originated in a female donor in good health, serving as a healthy control. V usage is TRBV6-6 and J usage is TRBJ1-5; the D gene is possibly TRBD1 (6 bases). CDR3 coding DNA: TGTGCCAGCAGTTCGATCAGGGGTGGCCAGCCCCAGCATTTT. Translated: CASSSIRGGQPQHF.